A single sample gave rise to the 29 T cell receptor beta chains below, sequenced in a study of response to subunit inactivated influenza vaccine. A single record per CDR3 protein comes from TCRdb applying MiXCR to the RT-PCR reads. This sample has 300,000 to 350,000 distinct CDR3 sequences, with 22% found just once. The sample consisted of PBMCs from blood, taken less than 22 months after vaccination. The origin of the receptors is a man aged 50 to 69 who received an inactivated influenza vaccine.

This clonotype was counted once. The rearrangement uses TRBV7-9 and TRBJ2-1; 12 positions match TRBD2. The germline gives CDR1 SEHNR, CDR2 FQNEAQ (reference sequence). The CDR3 covers 17 residues. Trimming removed 6 bases from V and 5 bases from J; junction bases left unmatched: 11. In nucleotides, the CDR3 is TGTGCCAGCAGTCCGCCGGGACTAGCGGGTAGTCACAATGAGCAGTTCTTC. It codes for CASSPPGLAGSHNEQFF. The full variable domain, in which reference TRBV7-9 and TRBJ2-1 provide the parts outside the CDR3, is DTGVSQNPRHKITKRGQNVTFRCDPISEHNRLYWYRQTLGQGPEFLTYFQNEAQLEKSRLLSDRFSAERPKGSFSTLEIQRTEQGDSAMYLCASSPPGLAGSHNEQFFGPGTRLTVL.

The V call is TRBV20-1, the J call TRBJ2-1, with 14 bases that match TRBD2. The CDR3 spans 14 residues. Germline V gives CDR1 DFQATT, CDR2 SNEGSKA (reference sequence). J lost 7 bases, V lost 4 bases, and 3 bases had no gene match. The chain's CDR3 is CSAIGTSGGNEQFF. In DNA form, the CDR3 reads TGCAGTGCTATCGGGACTAGCGGGGGAAATGAGCAGTTCTTC.

This clonotype showed up many times. The V gene is TRBV12-3 or TRBV12-4, the J gene TRBJ1-2; 9 nucleotides line up with TRBD1. The CDR3 totals 12 residues. V lost 7 bases, J lost 8 bases, and 5 bases stayed unmatched. DNA of the CDR3: TGTGCCAGCACCGCGGGACAGGGCGGCTACACCTTC. Its protein product is CASTAGQGGYTF.

This clonotype was recorded many times. The chain combines TRBV28 with TRBJ1-5; weak D call: TRBD1 (6 bases). Germline V gives CDR1 MDHEN, CDR2 SYDVKM. V shed 4 bases and J shed 3 bases, with 16 bases lying between them. The CDR3 covers 16 residues. The CDR3 here is CASSSLTQGSNQPQHF. Written as DNA, the CDR3 is TGTGCCAGCAGTTCTCTTACACAGGGTTCCAATCAGCCCCAGCATTTT.

This clonotype was seen a few times. The chain links TRBV19 to TRBJ2-5; possible D gene TRBD1, 5 bases. CDR3 size: 14 residues. Trimming cost V 2 bases and J 2 bases, with 9 bases left between them. Germline lookup yields CDR1 LNHDA and CDR2 SQIVND (reference sequence). The CDR3 region is CASSIPRVQETQYF. The CDR3 bases are TGTGCCAGTAGTATACCCAGGGTTCAAGAGACCCAGTACTTC.

The sample holds a few counts of this clonotype. The rearrangement uses TRBV7-2 and TRBJ1-5, with unresolved D. The CDR3 runs to 15 residues. V was cut by 1 base and J by 6 bases, with 13 bases left in between. Germline V lookup: CDR1 SGHTA, CDR2 FQGNSA. CDR3 sequence: CASSLELAAVQPQHF. The DNA for the CDR3 is TGTGCCAGCAGCTTAGAGTTGGCAGCCGTTCAGCCCCAGCATTTT.

This clonotype occurred a few times. The V call is TRBV7-8, the J call TRBJ2-1; the match to TRBD2 covers 7 bases. This CDR3 has 15 amino acids. The V gene's germline CDR1 is SGHVS and CDR2 FQNEAQ. V lost 5 bases and J lost 5; bases outside the gene matches: 9. DNA for the CDR3: TGTGCCAGCAGCCAAGGACTAGACCGAAACAATGAGCAGTTCTTC. Translating it yields CASSQGLDRNNEQFF. Full variable domain (outside the CDR3, taken from reference TRBV7-8 and TRBJ2-1): GAGVSQSPRYKVAKRGQDVALRCDPISGHVSLFWYQQALGQGPEFLTYFQNEAQLDKSGLPSDRFFAERPEGSVSTLKIQRTQQEDSAVYLCASSQGLDRNNEQFFGPGTRLTVL.

This clonotype has only a few counts. CDR3 amino acids: CASSQVVGGHQPQHF. The CDR3 nucleotides read TGCGCCAGCAGCCAAGTTGTAGGAGGGCATCAGCCCCAGCATTTT. This chain connects TRBV4-1 to TRBJ1-5; no clear D gene. Germline loops: CDR1 MGHRA, CDR2 YSYEKL. This CDR3 is 15 amino acids long. V was cut by 1 base and J by 5 bases, with 12 bases left in between.

This clonotype was found many times. This chain uses TRBV14 with TRBJ1-1; 8 nucleotides line up with TRBD1. V dropped 4 bases and J dropped 4; count of bases not matched to a gene: 14. Germline CDR1 reads SGHDN; CDR2 reads FVKESK. The CDR3 extends over 17 amino acids. The CDR3 DNA reads as TGTGCCAGCAGCCTGTTTTACCGGACAGGGAGGAGCACTGAAGCTTTCTTT. Translated, it gives CASSLFYRTGRSTEAFF.

V gene TRBV12-3 or TRBV12-4 combines with J gene TRBJ1-2, with D tentatively TRBD1 (5 bases). The V and J ends lost 1 base and 1 base respectively, with 10 bases between them. This CDR3 comprises 15 residues. CDR3 DNA sequence: TGTGCCAGCAGTTTAGGCAGGGTTATTAACTATGGCTACACCTTC. This codes for CASSLGRVINYGYTF.

The chain couples TRBV27 to TRBJ2-2; D is possibly TRBD2 (6 bases). This CDR3 has 15 amino acids. Germline V gene data show CDR1 as MNHEY and CDR2 as SMNVEV (reference sequence). V gave up 6 bases and J gave up 2 bases, with 13 bases separating them. The CDR3: CASSLGSQNTGELFF. The CDR3 DNA reads TGTGCCAGCAGCCTCGGGAGTCAAAACACCGGGGAGCTGTTTTTT.

This clonotype has a count of ten or more. The V and J genes are TRBV5-1 and TRBJ2-7, with 7 bases fitting TRBD2. The J segment lost 3 bases and the V segment lost 4 bases, leaving 7 bases of the junction unmatched. Germline V CDR1 and CDR2: SGHRS, YFSETQ. The CDR3 is made up of 14 amino acids. The CDR3 loop is CASSLSSGFYEQYF. CDR3 coding DNA: TGCGCCAGCAGCCTATCTAGCGGCTTCTACGAGCAGTACTTC. Based on the CDR3 plus reference TRBV5-1 and TRBJ2-7, the full variable domain is KAGVTQTPRYLIKTRGQQVTLSCSPISGHRSVSWYQQTPGQGLQFLFEYFSETQRNKGNFPGRFSGRQFSNSRSEMNVSTLELGDSALYLCASSLSSGFYEQYFGPGTRLTVT.

For this clonotype: At one end, the junction sequence differs from germline, possibly due to a read error. The chain joins TRBV20-1 to TRBJ2-3; a weak D match, TRBD2 (6 bases). Germline CDR1 and CDR2: DFQATT and SNEGSKA (reference sequence). The CDR3 loop spans 16 amino acids. The CDR3 bases are TGCAGTGCAGCCGGGACTCCCGGCGGGTCCACAGATACACAGTATTTT. As protein: CSAAGTPGGSTDTQYF.

This clonotype was seen more than once but under ten times. The V gene is TRBV7-9, the J gene TRBJ2-3; D gene uncertain. The CDR3 contains 14 residues. CDR1 is SEHNR and CDR2 is FQNEAQ in the germline V gene (reference sequence). With 5 bases removed from V and 2 bases from J, the gap between germline ends came to 11 bases. The CDR3 sequence is CASSLGFNTDTQYF. CDR3 coding DNA: TGTGCCAGCAGCCTTGGCTTCAACACAGATACGCAGTATTTT.

This chain joins TRBV6-6 and TRBJ1-1; weak D call: TRBD1 (5 bases). CDR3 length: 13 amino acids. The V gene's germline CDR1 is MNHNY and CDR2 SVGAGI (reference sequence). Trimming shortened V by 10 bases and J by 3 bases, and 15 bases separated the two germline ends. The CDR3 DNA follows: TGTGCCATTACAGCCATGGGGGACACTGAAGCTTTCTTT. Translation: CAITAMGDTEAFF.

A note on this clonotype: A much larger clone differs from this one at a single base, so this may be a read error. V usage is TRBV6-5 and J usage is TRBJ1-2; D is uncertain. The CDR3 is 13 residues long. V was pared by 1 base and J by 3 bases, with 6 bases between. CDR1 and CDR2 from the germline V gene are MNHEY and SVGAGI. The CDR3 coding sequence is TGTGCCAGCAGTTACTTAACGGACTATGGCTACACCTTC. Protein: CASSYLTDYGYTF.

The chain links TRBV30 to TRBJ2-3, with a possible D match to TRBD2 (6 bases). With 0 bases removed from V and 2 bases from J, the gap between germline ends came to 9 bases. CDR3 length: 14 amino acids. In germline, CDR1 is GTSNPN, CDR2 SVGIG (reference sequence). The CDR3 loop is CAWSVSGFTDTQYF. Written as DNA, the CDR3 is TGTGCCTGGAGTGTAAGCGGGTTCACAGATACGCAGTATTTT.

The chain has TRBV29-1 and TRBJ1-4, with D perhaps matching TRBD1 (5 bases). The germline V gene has CDR1 SQVTM and CDR2 ANQGSEA. Trimming shortened V by 5 bases and J by 0 bases, and 13 bases separated the two germline ends. The CDR3 extends over 15 amino acids. CDR3 region: CSVRDRQATNEKLFF. In DNA, the CDR3 is TGCAGCGTTAGAGACAGACAAGCAACTAATGAAAAACTGTTTTTT.

Details on this clonotype: The junction does not match germline at one end; this may be a read error. The J gene is TRBJ2-2, the V gene TRBV12-3 or TRBV12-4, with a possible D match to TRBD2 (5 bases). CDR3 length: 15 residues. This CDR3 is CASSFGLANTGELSF. CDR3 nucleotide sequence: TGTGCCAGCAGTTTTGGCCTGGCAAACACCGGGGAGCTGTCTTTT.

The chain uses TRBV7-9 and TRBJ2-7; 7 nucleotides align to TRBD1. Per the germline V gene, CDR1 is SEHNR and CDR2 is FQNEAQ (reference sequence). This CDR3 has 16 residues. V dropped 5 bases and J dropped 4; count of bases not matched to a gene: 14. This chain's CDR3 is CASSMRNRDRKYEQYF. In nucleotides, the CDR3 is TGTGCCAGCAGCATGCGTAACCGGGACAGAAAGTACGAGCAGTACTTC.

The chain joins TRBV3-1 to TRBJ2-5; D is unresolved. The germline CDR1 and CDR2 sequences are LGHDT and YNNKEL (reference sequence). The CDR3 extends over 15 amino acids. V was clipped by 1 base and J by 0 bases, with 9 bases between them. Here the CDR3 reads CASSQGTTYQETQYF. For the CDR3, the DNA is TGTGCCAGCAGCCAAGGCACTACGTACCAAGAGACCCAGTACTTC.

This clonotype was seen a handful of times. This sequence joins TRBV4-1 and TRBJ2-7; D ambiguous. Per germline, CDR1 MGHRA and CDR2 YSYEKL. The CDR3 totals 17 residues. Deletions cut 0 bases from V and 9 bases from J, with 24 bases between. CDR3 DNA sequence: TGCGCCAGCAGCCAAGATTGGACCTCCGGAATCCCAGAACGGCAGTACTTC. It translates to CASSQDWTSGIPERQYF.

This clonotype was counted only a few times. The chain joins TRBV5-1 to TRBJ1-6, with D unclear. Germline V gene data show CDR1 as SGHRS and CDR2 as YFSETQ. Trimming removed 4 bases from V and 8 bases from J, with 13 bases in between. CDR3 length: 14 amino acids. The CDR3 bases are TGCGCCAGCAGCCTAGGGAATTTGGATTCACCCCTCCACTTT. Translation gives CASSLGNLDSPLHF.

The J gene is TRBJ2-7, the V gene TRBV12-3 or TRBV12-4; D is perhaps TRBD1 or TRBD2 (5 bases each). V was clipped by 5 bases and J by 6 bases, with 11 bases between them. The CDR3 length is 12 residues. In DNA, the CDR3 is TGTGCCAGCAGTCGAGGGACCCCCGAGCAGTACTTC. Its protein is CASSRGTPEQYF.

This chain uses TRBV5-4 with TRBJ2-3; 7 bases agree with TRBD2. Per the germline V gene, CDR1 is SGHNT and CDR2 is YYREEE (reference sequence). This CDR3 has 15 amino acids. V gave up 4 bases and J gave up 0 bases; unmatched junction bases: 5. As DNA, the CDR3 is TGTGCCAGCAGCGAAGCTAGCGGTAGCACAGATACGCAGTATTTT. As protein: CASSEASGSTDTQYF.

This chain connects TRBV27 to TRBJ2-7, with D tentatively TRBD2 (6 bases). The CDR3 contains 12 residues. The germline gives CDR1 MNHEY, CDR2 SMNVEV (reference sequence). V dropped 6 bases and J dropped 6 bases, with 12 bases sitting between them. CDR3 DNA: TGTGCCAGCAGGCGGGCGGGGTTCGAGCAGTACTTC. Translation: CASRRAGFEQYF.

This chain links TRBV6-1 with TRBJ2-3; 10 nucleotides match TRBD1. V dropped 3 bases and J dropped 3; count of bases not matched to a gene: 3. This CDR3 region has 15 residues. In germline, CDR1 is MNHNS, CDR2 SASEGT. The CDR3 DNA reads as TGTGCCAGCAGTGACGACAGGGGGCTGACAGATACGCAGTATTTT. As protein: CASSDDRGLTDTQYF.

In its sample, this clonotype was seen a few times. The V and J genes are TRBV10-3 and TRBJ2-5; the D is unclear. The CDR3 contains 15 residues. The germline V gene encodes CDR1 ENHRY and CDR2 SYGVKD. V dropped 3 bases and J dropped 3 bases, with 14 bases sitting between them. The CDR3 sequence: CAISDRKIGEETQYF. As DNA, the CDR3 is TGTGCCATCAGTGACCGCAAGATTGGGGAAGAGACCCAGTACTTC.

In this sample, this clonotype turned up many times. V is TRBV5-1 and J is TRBJ2-2; TRBD1 matches at 9 bases. The junction had 8 bases not matched to a gene; V was cut back by 7 bases and J by 1 base. CDR3 length equals 16 residues. The germline CDR1 and CDR2 sequences are SGHRS and YFSETQ. CDR3 sequence reads: CASGQGTFMNTGELFF. CDR3 coding DNA: TGCGCCAGCGGACAGGGGACCTTTATGAACACCGGGGAGCTGTTTTTT.